The T cell receptor beta chain under discussion was sequenced for a study of monozygotic twins with inflammatory bowel disease. Study results and limitations: Compared with healthy co-twins, IBD patients showed reduced TCRbeta repertoire diversity by inverse Simpson. Twin pairs that were concordant did not differ from discordant pairs in repertoire similarity, possibly from limited power. The data gave no support to a single strong IBD-associated signal or clonotype.

Comments on this clonotype: Its cognate antigen is unknown.

Per TCR library, about 3.5 ug of total RNA was used. TCRdb reprocessed the 5' RACE reads and reports one entry per CDR3 protein, with no DNA. Its table records 400,000 or so distinct CDR3 sequences. CDR3 length: 18 amino acids. The sample consisted of blood. The V call is TRBV21-1, the J call TRBJ2-6; TCRdb reports TRBD1, a call that lacks DNA to check it against. TRBV21-1 is a pseudogene. This clonotype was sampled from a human donor with ulcerative colitis or Crohn's disease, or a healthy co-twin of an affected twin (not recorded which). This CDR3 is CASSKQAGPSTGANVLTF.